This T cell receptor beta chain was captured in a study of blood T cell repertoires in COVID-19. The overall study: Both acute and convalescent COVID-19 samples were obtained from the United States, Italy and Spain.

This CDR3 spans 12 amino acids. V was pared by 3 bases and J by 7 bases, with 7 bases between. The germline gives CDR1 KGHSH, CDR2 LQKENI. Those enrolled in Seattle joined during active infection and were followed longitudinally afterward. Assay used: immunoSEQ multiplex PCR; TCRdb lists only in-frame clones, some missing. Of 250,000 to 400,000 clones in the sample, approximately 90% were seen once. This sequence was found in a young woman with COVID-19, enrolled during active disease. The chain combines TRBV18 with TRBJ1-3; D is unclear. Sequences were obtained from peripheral blood. Here the CDR3 reads CASSPERNTIYF. The CDR3 DNA reads TGTGCCAGCTCACCCGAGCGGAACACCATATATTTT.